The clone carrying this T cell receptor beta chain was seen a handful of times. Its matching antigen is unknown. MiXCR, run by TCRdb on the 5' RACE reads, gives a single entry per CDR3 protein. The data hold more than 350,000 distinct CDR3 sequences, with around a sixth observed a single time. The data are from a study of T-cell memory formation after mild COVID-19. General study findings and limits: Contracting CD4+ clones sat mainly in CM and EM; CD8+ in EMRA. Certain responding clones were present in pre-infection memory, suggesting participation of cross-reactive memory.

The CDR3 consists of 16 residues. The germline CDR1 and CDR2 sequences are SGHDN and FVKESK. The ends lost 1 base at V and 9 bases at J; junction bases unmatched: 10. The rearrangement joins TRBV14 to TRBJ2-1; 9 bases align to TRBD1. Sample: PBMCs or a T cell subset sorted from them (not recorded which). This receptor was taken from a man aged 18 to 30 who had mild COVID-19 (a few samples of this study predate the infection). Cell type and time point are not known. CDR3 loop: CASSQVPRTGASEQFF. The CDR3 region has the DNA TGTGCCAGCAGCCAAGTCCCCCGGACAGGGGCTAGTGAGCAGTTCTTC.